This T cell receptor beta chain derives from a study of blood T cells in healthy people across ages. Around 9 milliliters of peripheral blood were drawn from each donor into EDTA-treated tubes. Next came a second PCR, run for about 6 to 12 cycles, which used a sample-barcoded 5' primer along with a J-beta primer mix. Sequencing of every sample gave 2.5 million or more CDR3-containing paired-end reads. TCRdb redid the calling of the 5' RACE reads with MiXCR, one entry per CDR3 protein. The sample includes about 1,600,000 distinct CDR3 sequences, about 40% of them seen just once. Trimming pared 0 bases from V and 2 bases from J, leaving 8 bases between. The CDR3 is 14 amino acids. Germline CDR1 reads SGHRS; CDR2 reads YFSETQ. This clonotype has more than one count but fewer than ten. Its antigen is not identified. Study conclusions and caveats: The percentage of naive T cells correlated strongly with TCR beta diversity. Long-lived donors exceeded aged donors in naive CD4+ cells and diversity.

The V call is TRBV5-1, the J call TRBJ1-2; no definite D call. The sequenced sample was blood. The receptor was isolated from a woman younger than 30 in good health. The CDR3 spells CASSLVPDNYGYTF. CDR3 sequence (DNA): TGCGCCAGCAGCTTGGTCCCAGACAACTATGGCTACACCTTC.